Following are 6 T cell receptor beta chains from one sample sequenced in a study of blood T cells in healthy people across ages. Together with a sample-barcoded 5' primer, a J-beta primer mix was included in a second PCR lasting about 6 to 11 cycles. Using its own MiXCR run on the 5' RACE reads, TCRdb lists one record per CDR3 protein. The profile shows 1.5 million to 2 million distinct CDR3 sequences, 30% to 40% of them singletons. Sequencing used blood. All receptors derive from a human donor in good health.

This chain links TRBV20-1 with TRBJ2-7; 8 positions agree with TRBD2. This CDR3 is built from 13 residues. V was clipped by 3 bases and J by 4 bases; unmatched bases: 5. Germline lookup yields CDR1 DFQATT and CDR2 SNEGSKA (reference sequence). The DNA for the CDR3 is TGCAGTGCTAGGGGACTAGTTGGGTACGAGCAGTACTTC. Its translation is CSARGLVGYEQYF.

Notes on this clonotype: This may be a read error, as it is one base from a much larger clone. This chain joins TRBV7-2 and TRBJ2-7; 7 nucleotides line up with TRBD2. V gave up 5 bases and J gave up 3 bases; unmatched junction bases: 7. The CDR3 is 14 residues long. CDR1 is SGHTA and CDR2 is FQGNSA in the germline V gene. Written as DNA, the CDR3 is TGTGCCAGCAGCGCAGGGAGGGATTACTACGAGCAGTACTTC. Protein sequence: CASSAGRDYYEQYF.

The V gene is TRBV5-6, the J gene TRBJ1-1; weak D call: TRBD1 (5 bases). Trimming took off 6 bases at V and 1 base at J, with 13 bases between the two ends. Germline loops: CDR1 SGHDT, CDR2 YYEEEE. This CDR3 comprises 14 residues. Here the CDR3 reads CASNTGLRNTEAFF. The CDR3 DNA follows: TGTGCCAGCAACACGGGACTCAGGAACACTGAAGCTTTCTTT.

This chain connects TRBV5-1 to TRBJ2-3; 9 nucleotides line up with TRBD1. Germline V gene sequence: CDR1 SGHRS, CDR2 YFSETQ. The CDR3 loop spans 15 amino acids. The V gene end was trimmed by 0 bases and the J gene end by 3 bases; junction bases not matched to a gene: 2. CDR3 DNA sequence: TGCGCCAGCAGCTTGGATGGGACAGGGACAGATACGCAGTATTTT. Its translation is CASSLDGTGTDTQYF.

For this clonotype: At one end the junction does not follow the germline gene, possibly because of a read error. This chain uses TRBV7-9 with TRBJ1-1, with unresolved D. The CDR3 has 14 residues. Per germline, CDR1 SEHNR and CDR2 FQNEAQ (reference sequence). The CDR3 sequence is CVSSFQDVNTEAFF. CDR3 DNA: TGTGTCAGCAGTTTCCAGGACGTGAACACTGAAGCTTTCTTT.

The gene calls are TRBV6-2 or TRBV6-3 and TRBJ2-7; no firm D call. This CDR3 has 12 amino acids. The ends were cut back, 2 bases at V and 6 bases at J, with 8 bases in the middle. In germline, CDR1 is MNHEY, CDR2 SVGEGT. This chain's CDR3 is CASSYVPCEQYF. For the CDR3, the DNA is TGTGCCAGCAGTTACGTTCCCTGCGAGCAGTACTTC.